Many counts were recorded for the clone carrying this T cell receptor (beta chain). As yet, its antigen is unknown. The sample is drawn from a study of molecular identifiers for immune sequencing clone quantification. General study findings and limits: Highly expanded clones may be undercounted when identical TCR molecules share barcodes.

TCRdb analysed the PCR reads with MiXCR anew, one entry per CDR3 protein. The sample includes about 65,000 distinct CDR3 sequences, around 18% of them seen just once. This CDR3 has 19 amino acids. Germline CDR1 reads MDHEN; CDR2 reads SYDVKM. Trimming removed 7 bases at V and 0 bases at J, with 27 bases between. The chain combines TRBV28 with TRBJ1-1; D is ambiguous. The sample comprised naive CD8+ T cells from blood, with Jurkat cell RNA spiked in. This sample's subset: FACS-sorted CD8+CD4-CCR7+CD45RA+ naive T cells. The clonotype comes from a human donor in good health. Some libraries in this study had Jurkat cell RNA spiked in. CDR3 sequence: CASTTPPEAHRGLNTEAFF. Written as DNA, the CDR3 is TGTGCCAGCACCACTCCCCCAGAGGCCCATCGAGGCCTGAACACTGAAGCTTTCTTT.